This record looks at one T cell receptor (beta chain) sequence and its context. This sample is part of a study of T cells in Graves' hyperthyroidism and ophthalmopathy. It was RNA transcripts that yielded the amplified TCR beta CDR3 regions. Primed by the HTBI set, a first-round RT-PCR was run on the TCR CDR3. TCRdb redid the calling of the multiplex PCR reads with MiXCR, one entry per CDR3 protein. Altogether about 380,000 distinct CDR3 sequences are present, roughly 14% being singletons, with the ten largest covering more than 20%. Hyperthyroidism patients were newly diagnosed, had disease duration under 2 months, and were aged 18 to 65 years. On the basis of clinical symptoms, serum thyroxine and TRAb, thyroid ultrasound and orbital computed tomography, diagnoses were made. CDR1 is MNHEY and CDR2 is SVGAGI in the germline V gene. This CDR3 has 14 residues. Trimming stripped 0 bases from V and 8 bases from J, with 10 bases between.

The chain links TRBV6-5 to TRBJ1-4; D remains ambiguous. The source material was blood. The TCR originated in a man aged 25 to 40 with Graves' hyperthyroidism that later progressed to Graves' ophthalmopathy. The chain's CDR3 is CASSYSNEREKLFF. CDR3 nucleotide sequence: TGTGCCAGCAGTTACTCTAACGAGAGGGAAAAACTGTTTTTT.